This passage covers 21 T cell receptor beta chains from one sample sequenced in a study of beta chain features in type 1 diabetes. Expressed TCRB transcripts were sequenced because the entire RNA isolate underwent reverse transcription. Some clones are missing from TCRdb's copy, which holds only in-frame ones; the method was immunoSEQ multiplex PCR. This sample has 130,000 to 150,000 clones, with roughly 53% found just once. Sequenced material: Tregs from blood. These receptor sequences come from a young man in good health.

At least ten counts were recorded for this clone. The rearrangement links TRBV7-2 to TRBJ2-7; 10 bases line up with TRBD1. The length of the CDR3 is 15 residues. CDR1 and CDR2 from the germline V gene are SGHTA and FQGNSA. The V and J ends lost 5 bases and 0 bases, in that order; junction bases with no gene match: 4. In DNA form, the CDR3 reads TGTGCCAGCAGCCCAGGACAGGGGGTCTCCTACGAGCAGTACTTC. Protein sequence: CASSPGQGVSYEQYF.

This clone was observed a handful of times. CDR3 bases: TGTGCCAGCAGCGGTGCCAGGGGGCTTGATCAGCCCCAGCATTTT. It encodes CASSGARGLDQPQHF. The genes are TRBV9 and TRBJ1-5, with 8 bases matching TRBD1. With 3 bases clipped from V and 5 bases from J, the junction kept 7 bases outside the gene matches. The germline CDR1 and CDR2 sequences are SGDLS and YYNGEE. This CDR3 has 15 amino acids.

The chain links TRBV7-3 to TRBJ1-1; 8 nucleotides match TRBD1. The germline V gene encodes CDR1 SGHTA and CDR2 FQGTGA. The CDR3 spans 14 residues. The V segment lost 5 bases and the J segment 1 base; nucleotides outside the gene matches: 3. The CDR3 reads CASSDGQGNTEAFF. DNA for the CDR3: TGTGCCAGCAGCGATGGACAGGGGAACACTGAAGCTTTCTTT.

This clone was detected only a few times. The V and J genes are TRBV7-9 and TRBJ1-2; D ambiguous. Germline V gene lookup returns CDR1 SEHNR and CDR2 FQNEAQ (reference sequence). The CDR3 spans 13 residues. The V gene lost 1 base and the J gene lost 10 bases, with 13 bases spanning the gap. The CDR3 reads CASSLESSAVYTF. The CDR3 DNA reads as TGTGCCAGCAGCTTAGAGAGCTCCGCTGTCTACACCTTC.

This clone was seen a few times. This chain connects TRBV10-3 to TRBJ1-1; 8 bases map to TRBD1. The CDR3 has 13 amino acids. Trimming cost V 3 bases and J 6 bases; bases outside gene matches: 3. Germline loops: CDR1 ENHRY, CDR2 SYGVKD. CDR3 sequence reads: CAISEQGVAEAFF. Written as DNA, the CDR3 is TGTGCCATCAGTGAACAGGGGGTGGCTGAAGCTTTCTTT.

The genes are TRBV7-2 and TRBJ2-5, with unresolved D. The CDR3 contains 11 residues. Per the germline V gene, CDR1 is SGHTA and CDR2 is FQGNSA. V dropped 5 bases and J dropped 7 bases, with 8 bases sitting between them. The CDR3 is CASSPSRTQYF. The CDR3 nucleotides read TGTGCCAGCAGCCCCTCCCGGACCCAGTACTTC.

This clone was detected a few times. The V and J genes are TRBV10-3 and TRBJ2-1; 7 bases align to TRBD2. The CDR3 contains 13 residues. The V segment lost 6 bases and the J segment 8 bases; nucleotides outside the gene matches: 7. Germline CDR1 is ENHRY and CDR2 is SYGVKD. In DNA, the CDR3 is TGTGCCATCAGAATCGGACTAGGGTATGAGCAGTTCTTC. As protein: CAIRIGLGYEQFF.

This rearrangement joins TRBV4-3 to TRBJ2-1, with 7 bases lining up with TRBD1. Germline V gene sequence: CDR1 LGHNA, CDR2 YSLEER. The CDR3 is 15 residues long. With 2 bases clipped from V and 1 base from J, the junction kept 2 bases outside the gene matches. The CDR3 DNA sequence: TGCGCCAGCAGCCAATCGGGACAGTCCTACAATGAGCAGTTCTTC. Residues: CASSQSGQSYNEQFF.

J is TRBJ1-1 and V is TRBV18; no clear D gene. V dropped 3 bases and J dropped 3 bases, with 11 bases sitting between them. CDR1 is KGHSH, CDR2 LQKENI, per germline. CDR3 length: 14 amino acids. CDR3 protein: CASSPNPRDTEAFF. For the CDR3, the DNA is TGTGCCAGCTCACCGAACCCGAGGGACACTGAAGCTTTCTTT.

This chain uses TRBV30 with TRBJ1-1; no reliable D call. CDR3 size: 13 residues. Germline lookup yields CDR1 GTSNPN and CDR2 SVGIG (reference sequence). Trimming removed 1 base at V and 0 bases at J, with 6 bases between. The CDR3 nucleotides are TGTGCCTGGAGTGCCACTATGAACACTGAAGCTTTCTTT. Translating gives CAWSATMNTEAFF.

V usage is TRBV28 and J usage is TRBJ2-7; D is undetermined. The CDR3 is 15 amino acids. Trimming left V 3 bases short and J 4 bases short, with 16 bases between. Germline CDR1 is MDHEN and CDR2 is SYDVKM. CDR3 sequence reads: CASSFGLTGYYEQYF. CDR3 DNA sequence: TGTGCCAGCAGTTTTGGTCTCACCGGTTATTACGAGCAGTACTTC.

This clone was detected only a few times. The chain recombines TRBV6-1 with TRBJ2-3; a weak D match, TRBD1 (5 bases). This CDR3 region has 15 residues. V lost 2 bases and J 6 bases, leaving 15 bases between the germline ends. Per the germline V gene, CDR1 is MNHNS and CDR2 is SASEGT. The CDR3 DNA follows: TGTGCCAGCAGTGAACATGGCGCTTCAGGGGATACGCAGTATTTT. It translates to CASSEHGASGDTQYF.

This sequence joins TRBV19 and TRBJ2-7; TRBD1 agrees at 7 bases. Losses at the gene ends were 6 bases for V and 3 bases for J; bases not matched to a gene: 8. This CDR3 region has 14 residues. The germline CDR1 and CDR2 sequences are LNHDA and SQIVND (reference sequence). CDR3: CASSFDREYYEQYF. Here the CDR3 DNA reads TGTGCCAGTAGCTTCGACAGGGAATACTACGAGCAGTACTTC. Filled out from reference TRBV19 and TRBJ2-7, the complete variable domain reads DGGITQSPKYLFRKEGQNVTLSCEQNLNHDAMYWYRQDPGQGLRLIYYSQIVNDFQKGDIAEGYSVSREKKESFPLTVTSAQKNPTAFYLCASSFDREYYEQYFGPGTRLTVT.

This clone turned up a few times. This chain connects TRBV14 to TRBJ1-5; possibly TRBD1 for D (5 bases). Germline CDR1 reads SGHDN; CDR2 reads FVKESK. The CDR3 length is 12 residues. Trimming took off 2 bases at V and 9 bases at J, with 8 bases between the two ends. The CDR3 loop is CASSQTGLPQHF. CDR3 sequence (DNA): TGTGCCAGCAGCCAAACAGGTTTGCCCCAGCATTTT.

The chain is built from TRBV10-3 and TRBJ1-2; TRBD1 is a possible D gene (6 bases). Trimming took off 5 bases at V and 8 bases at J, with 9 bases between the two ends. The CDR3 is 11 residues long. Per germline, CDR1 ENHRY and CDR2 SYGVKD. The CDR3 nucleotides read TGTGCCATCAGTAAGGGGGGGGGCTACACCTTC. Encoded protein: CAISKGGGYTF.

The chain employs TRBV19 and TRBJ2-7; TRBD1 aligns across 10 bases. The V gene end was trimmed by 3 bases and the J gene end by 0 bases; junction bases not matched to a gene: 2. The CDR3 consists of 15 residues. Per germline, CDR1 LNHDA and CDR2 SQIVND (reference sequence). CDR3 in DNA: TGTGCCAGTAGTATGAGACAGGGGGCCTCCTACGAGCAGTACTTC. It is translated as CASSMRQGASYEQYF.

CDR3 residues: CASSPLGWRSYEQYF. The CDR3 region has the DNA TGTGCCAGCAGCCCCCTCGGGTGGCGGTCCTACGAGCAGTACTTC. The chain combines TRBV11-2 with TRBJ2-7; D gene uncertain. CDR3 length: 15 amino acids. Trimming pared 5 bases from V and 1 base from J, leaving 15 bases between. Germline CDR1 and CDR2: SGHAT and FQNNGV.

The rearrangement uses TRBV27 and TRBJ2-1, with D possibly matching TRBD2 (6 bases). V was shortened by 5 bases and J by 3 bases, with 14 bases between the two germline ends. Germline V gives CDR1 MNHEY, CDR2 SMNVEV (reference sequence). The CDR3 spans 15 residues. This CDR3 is CASSPVLGGYNEQFF. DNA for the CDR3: TGTGCCAGCAGTCCCGTCCTCGGGGGCTACAATGAGCAGTTCTTC.

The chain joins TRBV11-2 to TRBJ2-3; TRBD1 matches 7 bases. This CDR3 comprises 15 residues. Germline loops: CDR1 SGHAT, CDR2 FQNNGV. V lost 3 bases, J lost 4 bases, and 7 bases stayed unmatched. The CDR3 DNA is TGTGCCAGCAGCTTCATTAGACAGGGTGCAGATACGCAGTATTTT. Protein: CASSFIRQGADTQYF. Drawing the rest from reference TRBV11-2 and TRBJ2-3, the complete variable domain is EAGVAQSPRYKIIEKRQSVAFWCNPISGHATLYWYQQILGQGPKLLIQFQNNGVVDDSQLPKDRFSAERLKGVDSTLKIQPAKLEDSAVYLCASSFIRQGADTQYFGPGTRLTVL.

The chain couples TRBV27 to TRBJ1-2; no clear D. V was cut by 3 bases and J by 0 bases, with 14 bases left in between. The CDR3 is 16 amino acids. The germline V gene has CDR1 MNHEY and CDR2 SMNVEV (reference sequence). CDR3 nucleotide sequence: TGTGCCAGCAGTTTTTCTCCGACAAGAACTAACTATGGCTACACCTTC. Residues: CASSFSPTRTNYGYTF.

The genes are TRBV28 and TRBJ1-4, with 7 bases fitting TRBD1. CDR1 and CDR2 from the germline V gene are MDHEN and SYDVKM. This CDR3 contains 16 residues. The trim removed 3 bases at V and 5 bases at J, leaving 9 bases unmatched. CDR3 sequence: CASSFYRGQGNEKLFF. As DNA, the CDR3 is TGTGCCAGCAGTTTTTACAGGGGTCAGGGGAATGAAAAACTGTTTTTT.